This T cell receptor beta chain was identified in a study of identical twins. The table lists this clonotype with a few counts. The CDR3 contains 19 residues. With V trimmed by 3 bases and J by 0 bases, 11 bases remained unmatched. In germline, CDR1 is MDHEN, CDR2 SYDVKM. TCRdb analysed the 5' RACE reads with MiXCR anew, one entry per CDR3 protein. The sample records around 500,000 distinct CDR3 sequences, about 14% being singletons. This same sample was also part of a study on yellow fever vaccine responses in identical twins.

The origin of this receptor is a woman aged 18-29 years in good health. The chain carries TRBV28 and TRBJ2-1, with 10 bases aligning to TRBD2. The sequencing sample was made of CD4+ T cells sorted from blood. The CDR3 sequence: CASSFLASGSLSSYNEQFF. The CDR3, as DNA: TGTGCCAGCAGTTTCCTCGCTAGCGGGAGCCTTAGCTCCTACAATGAGCAGTTCTTC.